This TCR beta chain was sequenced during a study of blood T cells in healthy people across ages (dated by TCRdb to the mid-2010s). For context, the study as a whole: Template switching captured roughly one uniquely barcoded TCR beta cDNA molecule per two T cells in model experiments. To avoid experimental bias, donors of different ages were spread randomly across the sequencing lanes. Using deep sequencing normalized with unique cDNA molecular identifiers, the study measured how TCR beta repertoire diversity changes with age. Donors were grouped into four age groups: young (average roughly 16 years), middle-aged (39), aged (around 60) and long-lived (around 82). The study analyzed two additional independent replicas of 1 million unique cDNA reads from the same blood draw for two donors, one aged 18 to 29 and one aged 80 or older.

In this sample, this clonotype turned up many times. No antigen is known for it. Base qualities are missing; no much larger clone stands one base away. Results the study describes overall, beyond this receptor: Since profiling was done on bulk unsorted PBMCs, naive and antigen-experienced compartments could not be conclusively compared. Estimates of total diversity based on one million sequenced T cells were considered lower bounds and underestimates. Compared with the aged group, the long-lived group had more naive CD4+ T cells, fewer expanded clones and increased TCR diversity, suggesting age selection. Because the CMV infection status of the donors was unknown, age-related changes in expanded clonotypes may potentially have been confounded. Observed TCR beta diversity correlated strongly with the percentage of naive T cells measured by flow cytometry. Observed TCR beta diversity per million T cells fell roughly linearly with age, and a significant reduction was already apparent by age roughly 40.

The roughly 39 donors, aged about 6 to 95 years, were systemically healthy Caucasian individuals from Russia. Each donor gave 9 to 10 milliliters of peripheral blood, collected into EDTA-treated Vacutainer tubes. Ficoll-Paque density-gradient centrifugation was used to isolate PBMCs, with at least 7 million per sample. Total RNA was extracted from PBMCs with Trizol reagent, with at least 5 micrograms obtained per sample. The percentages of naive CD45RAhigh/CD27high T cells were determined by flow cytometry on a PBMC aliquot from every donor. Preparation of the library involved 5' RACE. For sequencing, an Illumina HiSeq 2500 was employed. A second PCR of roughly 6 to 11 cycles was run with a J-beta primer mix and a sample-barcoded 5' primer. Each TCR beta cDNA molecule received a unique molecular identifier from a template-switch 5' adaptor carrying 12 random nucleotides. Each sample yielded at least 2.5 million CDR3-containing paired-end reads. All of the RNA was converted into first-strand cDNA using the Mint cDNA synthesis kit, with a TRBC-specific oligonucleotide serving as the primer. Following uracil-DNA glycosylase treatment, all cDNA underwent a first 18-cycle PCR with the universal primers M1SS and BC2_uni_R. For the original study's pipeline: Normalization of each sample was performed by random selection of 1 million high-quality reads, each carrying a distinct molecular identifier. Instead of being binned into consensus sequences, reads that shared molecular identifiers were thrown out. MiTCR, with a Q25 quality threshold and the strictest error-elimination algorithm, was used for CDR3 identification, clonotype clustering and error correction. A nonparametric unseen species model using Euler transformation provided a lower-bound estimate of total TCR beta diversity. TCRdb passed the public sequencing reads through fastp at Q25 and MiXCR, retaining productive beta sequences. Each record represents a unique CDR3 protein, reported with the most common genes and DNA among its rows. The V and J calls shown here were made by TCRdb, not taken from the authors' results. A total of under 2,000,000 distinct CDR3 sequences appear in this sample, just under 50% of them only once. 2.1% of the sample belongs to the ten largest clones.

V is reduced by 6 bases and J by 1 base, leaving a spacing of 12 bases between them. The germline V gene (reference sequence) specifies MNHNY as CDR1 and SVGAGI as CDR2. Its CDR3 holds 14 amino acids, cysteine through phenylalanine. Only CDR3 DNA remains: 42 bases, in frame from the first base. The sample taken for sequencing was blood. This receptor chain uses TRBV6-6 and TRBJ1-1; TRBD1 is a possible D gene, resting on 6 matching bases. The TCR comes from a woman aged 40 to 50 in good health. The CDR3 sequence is CASSLGHRNTEAFF. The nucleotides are TGTGCCAGCAGCCTGGGACATAGGAACACTGAAGCTTTCTTT.